Here is one TCR beta chain with its context. The data were obtained in a study of blood T cell repertoires in COVID-19. Authors' methods: For nucleated cells, counts were estimated from reference gene primer amplification. Sequenced by immunoSEQ multiplex PCR; TCRdb stores in-frame clones only, minus some. That table furnishes V, J and clone size, whereas the DNA furnished D and trimming. The data contain about 180,000 clones, 85% to 90% of them singletons. Trimming pared 8 bases from V and 0 bases from J, leaving 11 bases between. Germline lookup yields CDR1 KGHSY and CDR2 FQNENV. This CDR3 contains 14 residues.

The source of this sequence is a person aged 70 to 79 with COVID-19, enrolled during active disease. J is TRBJ1-3 and V is TRBV16; D gene unclear. What was sequenced was peripheral blood. CDR3 nucleotides: TGTGCCAGCTCCCGTGCGAGCTCTGGAAACACCATATATTTT. As protein: CASSRASSGNTIYF. The whole variable domain, filled in from reference TRBV16 and TRBJ1-3, reads GEEVAQTPKHLVRGEGQKAKLYCAPIKGHSYVFWYQQVLKNEFKFLISFQNENVFDETGMPKERFSAKCLPNSPCSLEIQATKLEDSAVYFCASSRASSGNTIYFGEGSWLTVV.